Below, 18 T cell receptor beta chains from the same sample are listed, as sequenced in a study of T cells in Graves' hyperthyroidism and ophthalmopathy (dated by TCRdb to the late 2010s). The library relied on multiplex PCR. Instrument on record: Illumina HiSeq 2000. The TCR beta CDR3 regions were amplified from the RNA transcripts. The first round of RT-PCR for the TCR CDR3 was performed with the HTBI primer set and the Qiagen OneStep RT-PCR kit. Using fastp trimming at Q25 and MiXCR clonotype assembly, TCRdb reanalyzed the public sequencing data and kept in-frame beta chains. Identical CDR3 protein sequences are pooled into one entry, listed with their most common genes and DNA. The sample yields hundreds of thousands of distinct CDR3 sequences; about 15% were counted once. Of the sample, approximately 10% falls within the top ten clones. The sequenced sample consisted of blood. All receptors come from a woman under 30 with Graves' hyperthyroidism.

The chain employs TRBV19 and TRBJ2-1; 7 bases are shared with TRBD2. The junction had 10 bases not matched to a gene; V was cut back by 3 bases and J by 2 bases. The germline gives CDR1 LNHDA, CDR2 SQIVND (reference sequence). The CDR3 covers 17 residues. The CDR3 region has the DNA TGTGCCAGTAGTATCCCGGGACTACCTCCCACCTACAATGAGCAGTTCTTC. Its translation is CASSIPGLPPTYNEQFF.

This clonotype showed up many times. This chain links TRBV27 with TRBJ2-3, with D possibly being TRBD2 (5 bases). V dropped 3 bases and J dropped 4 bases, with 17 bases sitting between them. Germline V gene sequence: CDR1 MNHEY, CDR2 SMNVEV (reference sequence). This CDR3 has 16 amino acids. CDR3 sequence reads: CASSFPVTDGADTQYF. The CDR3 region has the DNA TGTGCCAGCAGTTTCCCGGTGACCGACGGGGCAGATACGCAGTATTTT.

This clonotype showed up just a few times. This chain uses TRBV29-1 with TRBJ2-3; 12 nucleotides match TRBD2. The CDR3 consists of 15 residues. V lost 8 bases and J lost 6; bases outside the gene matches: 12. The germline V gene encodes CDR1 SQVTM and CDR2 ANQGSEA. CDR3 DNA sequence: TGCAGCCTGCGGCTACTAGCGGGAGGTTCTGATACGCAGTATTTT. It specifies CSLRLLAGGSDTQYF.

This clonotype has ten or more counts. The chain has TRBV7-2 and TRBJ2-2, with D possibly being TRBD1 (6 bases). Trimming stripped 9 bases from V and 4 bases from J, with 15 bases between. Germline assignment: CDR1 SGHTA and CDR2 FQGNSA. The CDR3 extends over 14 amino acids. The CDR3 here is CARAGSRGTGELFF. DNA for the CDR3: TGTGCCAGAGCTGGTAGCAGGGGCACCGGGGAGCTGTTTTTT.

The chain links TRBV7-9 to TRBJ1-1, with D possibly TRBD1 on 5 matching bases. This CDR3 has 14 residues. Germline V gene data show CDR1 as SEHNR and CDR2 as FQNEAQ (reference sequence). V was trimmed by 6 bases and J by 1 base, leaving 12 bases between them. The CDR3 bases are TGTGCCAGCAGAGGGGATCGACAGAACACTGAAGCTTTCTTT. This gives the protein CASRGDRQNTEAFF.

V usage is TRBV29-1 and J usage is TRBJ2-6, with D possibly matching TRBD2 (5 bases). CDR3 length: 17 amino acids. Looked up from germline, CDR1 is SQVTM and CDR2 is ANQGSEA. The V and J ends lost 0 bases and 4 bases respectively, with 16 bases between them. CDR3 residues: CSVEDLKGAGGANVLTF. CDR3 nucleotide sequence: TGCAGCGTTGAAGATCTTAAGGGAGCAGGCGGGGCCAACGTCCTGACTTTC.

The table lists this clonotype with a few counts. CDR3 residues: CASRKTGGQYLNYGYTF. CDR3 DNA sequence: TGCGCCAGCAGGAAAACAGGGGGCCAGTATTTAAACTATGGCTACACCTTC. This chain connects TRBV5-1 to TRBJ1-2, with 9 bases aligning to TRBD1. The V and J ends lost 5 bases and 2 bases, in that order; junction bases with no gene match: 13. The CDR3 has 17 amino acids. In germline, CDR1 is SGHRS, CDR2 YFSETQ.

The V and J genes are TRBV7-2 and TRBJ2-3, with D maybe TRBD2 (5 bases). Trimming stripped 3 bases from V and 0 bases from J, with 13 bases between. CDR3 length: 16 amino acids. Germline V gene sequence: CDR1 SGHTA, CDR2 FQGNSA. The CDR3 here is CASSLVGGSSTDTQYF. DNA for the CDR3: TGTGCCAGCAGCTTGGTGGGCGGGTCTAGCACAGATACGCAGTATTTT.

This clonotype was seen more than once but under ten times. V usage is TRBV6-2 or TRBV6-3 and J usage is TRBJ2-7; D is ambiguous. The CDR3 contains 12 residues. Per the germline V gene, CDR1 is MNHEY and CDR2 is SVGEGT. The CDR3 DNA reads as TGTGTTTCCTCGCACTCGTCCTACGAGCAGTACTTC. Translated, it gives CVSSHSSYEQYF.

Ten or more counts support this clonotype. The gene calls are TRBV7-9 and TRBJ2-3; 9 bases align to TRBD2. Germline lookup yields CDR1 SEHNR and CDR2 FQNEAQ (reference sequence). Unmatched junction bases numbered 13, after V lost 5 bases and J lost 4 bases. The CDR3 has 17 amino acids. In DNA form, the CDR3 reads TGTGCCAGCAGCCCTATTCGACCGGGACTAGCCTCAGATACGCAGTATTTT. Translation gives CASSPIRPGLASDTQYF. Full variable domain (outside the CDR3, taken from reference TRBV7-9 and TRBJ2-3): DTGVSQNPRHKITKRGQNVTFRCDPISEHNRLYWYRQTLGQGPEFLTYFQNEAQLEKSRLLSDRFSAERPKGSFSTLEIQRTEQGDSAMYLCASSPIRPGLASDTQYFGPGTRLTVL.

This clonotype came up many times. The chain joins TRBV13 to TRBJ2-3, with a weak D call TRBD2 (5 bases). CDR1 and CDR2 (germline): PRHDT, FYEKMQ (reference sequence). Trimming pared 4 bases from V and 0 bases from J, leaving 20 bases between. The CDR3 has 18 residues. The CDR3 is CASSSTQPSGTSTDTQYF. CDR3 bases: TGTGCCAGCAGCTCCACTCAACCCAGCGGTACTAGCACAGATACGCAGTATTTT.

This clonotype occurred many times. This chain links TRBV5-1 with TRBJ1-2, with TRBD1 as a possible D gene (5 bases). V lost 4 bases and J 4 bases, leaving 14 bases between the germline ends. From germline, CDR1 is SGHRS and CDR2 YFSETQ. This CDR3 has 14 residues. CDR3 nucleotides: TGCGCCAGCAGCGAATCAGGGATCGGCTATGGCTACACCTTC. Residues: CASSESGIGYGYTF.

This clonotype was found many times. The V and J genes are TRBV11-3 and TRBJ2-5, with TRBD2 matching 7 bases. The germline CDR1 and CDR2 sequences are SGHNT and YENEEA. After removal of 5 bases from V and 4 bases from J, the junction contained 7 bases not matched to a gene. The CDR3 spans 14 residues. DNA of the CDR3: TGTGCCAGCAGCCCCGGGAGGACGGGAGAGACCCAGTACTTC. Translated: CASSPGRTGETQYF.

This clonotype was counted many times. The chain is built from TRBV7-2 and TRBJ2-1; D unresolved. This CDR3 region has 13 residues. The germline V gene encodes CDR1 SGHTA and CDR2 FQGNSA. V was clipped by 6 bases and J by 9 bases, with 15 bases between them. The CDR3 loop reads CASRPQGRPEQFF. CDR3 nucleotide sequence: TGTGCCAGCAGACCGCAAGGTAGGCCTGAGCAGTTCTTC. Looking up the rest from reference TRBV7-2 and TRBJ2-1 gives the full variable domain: GAGVSQSPSNKVTEKGKDVELRCDPISGHTALYWYRQSLGQGLEFLIYFQGNSAPDKSGLPSDRFSAERTGGSVSTLTIQRTQQEDSAVYLCASRPQGRPEQFFGPGTRLTVL.

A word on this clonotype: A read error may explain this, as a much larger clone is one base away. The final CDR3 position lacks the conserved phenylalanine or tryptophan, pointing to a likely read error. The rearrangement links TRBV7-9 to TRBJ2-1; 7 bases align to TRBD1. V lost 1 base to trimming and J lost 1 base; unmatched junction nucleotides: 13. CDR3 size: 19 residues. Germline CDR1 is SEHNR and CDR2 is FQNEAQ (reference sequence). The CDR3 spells CASSLVRGPGTVSYNEQFI. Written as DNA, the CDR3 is TGTGCCAGCAGCTTAGTAAGAGGTCCCGGGACAGTATCCTACAATGAGCAGTTCATC.

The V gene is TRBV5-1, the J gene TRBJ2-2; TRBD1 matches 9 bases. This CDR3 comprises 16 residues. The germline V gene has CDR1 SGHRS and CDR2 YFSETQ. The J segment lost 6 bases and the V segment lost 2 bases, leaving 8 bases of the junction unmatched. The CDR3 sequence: CASSFRDRGNAGELFF. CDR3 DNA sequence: TGCGCCAGCAGCTTTCGAGACAGGGGGAATGCCGGGGAGCTGTTTTTT.

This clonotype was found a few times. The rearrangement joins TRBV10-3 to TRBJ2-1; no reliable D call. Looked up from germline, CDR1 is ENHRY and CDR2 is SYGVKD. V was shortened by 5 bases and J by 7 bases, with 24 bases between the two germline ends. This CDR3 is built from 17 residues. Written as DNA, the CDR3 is TGTGCCATCAGTCTCGTCACCAGTCCCCTAGGTGGAAATGAGCAGTTCTTC. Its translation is CAISLVTSPLGGNEQFF.

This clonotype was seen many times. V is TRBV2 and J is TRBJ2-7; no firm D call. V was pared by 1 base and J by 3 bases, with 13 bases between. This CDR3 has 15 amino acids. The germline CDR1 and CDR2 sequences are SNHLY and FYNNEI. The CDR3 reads CASSEGSLWGYEQYF. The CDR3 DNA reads TGTGCCAGCAGTGAAGGCTCCCTCTGGGGCTACGAGCAGTACTTC.